A selection of T cell receptor beta chains follows, all from one sample in a study of regulatory T cells in long-lasting Graves disease. TCRdb passed the multiplex PCR reads through MiXCR, listing each CDR3 protein once. The sample shows some 240,000 distinct CDR3 sequences, roughly 19% of them seen only once. The data also belong to a second study, concerning T cells in Graves' hyperthyroidism and ophthalmopathy.

The sequencing here drew on peripheral blood mononuclear cells (PBMCs), taken at new diagnosis, from a patient treated with antithyroid drugs. The receptors stem from a woman under 40 with Graves disease. The CDR3 runs from the conserved cysteine through the conserved F or W. A D gene is named only where the DNA matches it firmly. For some rows the clone size is stated as once, few or many, or as a class when expanded; others skip it.

d_gene: NA
v_gene: TRBV11-2
abundance: many
j_gene: TRBJ2-7
CDR3aa: CASSSQGQGTNEQYF
CDR3nt: TGTGCCAGCAGCTCCCAGGGGCAGGGGACGAACGAGCAGTACTTC

d_gene: NA
v_gene: TRBV28
abundance: many
j_gene: TRBJ2-3
CDR3aa: CASRKTGTDTQYF
CDR3nt: TGTGCCAGCAGGAAAACAGGGACAGATACGCAGTATTTT

d_gene: NA
v_gene: TRBV3-1
abundance: many
j_gene: TRBJ1-2
CDR3aa: CASSPHNYGYTF
CDR3nt: TGTGCCAGCAGCCCTCATAACTATGGCTACACCTTC

d_gene: NA
v_gene: TRBV7-3
abundance: NA
j_gene: TRBJ2-2
CDR3aa: CASSPQGFGELFF
CDR3nt: TGTGCCAGCAGCCCTCAGGGGTTCGGGGAGCTGTTTTTT

d_gene: NA
v_gene: TRBV6-4
abundance: many
j_gene: TRBJ2-7
CDR3aa: CASSPLPGRKGYEQYF
CDR3nt: TGTGCCAGCAGTCCCCTACCCGGGCGGAAGGGCTACGAGCAGTACTTC

d_gene: TRBD2
v_gene: TRBV10-3
abundance: few
j_gene: TRBJ2-1
CDR3aa: CAIKGSSGSSYNEQFF
CDR3nt: TGTGCCATCAAAGGGTCTAGCGGGAGCTCCTACAATGAGCAGTTCTTC

d_gene: NA
v_gene: TRBV7-2
abundance: many
j_gene: TRBJ1-2
CDR3aa: CASSGRGVEGYTF
CDR3nt: TGTGCCAGCAGCGGACGCGGGGTTGAAGGCTACACCTTC

d_gene: NA
v_gene: TRBV6-2/TRBV6-3
abundance: NA
j_gene: TRBJ2-7
CDR3aa: CASSEGKTEYYEQYF
CDR3nt: TGTGCCAGCAGTGAAGGAAAAACAGAGTACTACGAGCAGTACTTC

d_gene: TRBD2
v_gene: TRBV7-9
abundance: many
j_gene: TRBJ2-1
CDR3aa: CASRYTGTSRNEQFF
CDR3nt: TGTGCCAGCAGATACACCGGGACTAGCCGAAATGAGCAGTTCTTC

d_gene: NA
v_gene: TRBV24-1
abundance: many
j_gene: TRBJ1-1
CDR3aa: CATSGSSSVAFF
CDR3nt: TGTGCCACCAGTGGGTCCTCCAGCGTAGCTTTCTTT

d_gene: NA
v_gene: TRBV18
abundance: many
j_gene: TRBJ1-3
CDR3aa: CASSPSRTSGNTIYF
CDR3nt: TGTGCCAGCTCACCATCCAGGACCTCTGGAAACACCATATATTTT

d_gene: TRBD1
v_gene: TRBV19
abundance: few
j_gene: TRBJ1-5
CDR3aa: CASSYRGSNQPQHF
CDR3nt: TGTGCCAGTAGTTACAGGGGTAGCAATCAGCCCCAGCATTTT

d_gene: NA
v_gene: TRBV12-3/TRBV12-4
abundance: many
j_gene: TRBJ2-7
CDR3aa: CASSGIQDIHYEQYF
CDR3nt: TGTGCCAGCAGTGGGATTCAGGACATCCACTACGAGCAGTACTTC

d_gene: NA
v_gene: TRBV9
abundance: NA
j_gene: TRBJ2-5
CDR3aa: CASSEGGIVLKETQYF
CDR3nt: TGTGCCAGCAGCGAGGGGGGGATCGTTTTGAAAGAGACCCAGTACTTC

d_gene: TRBD1
v_gene: TRBV3-1
abundance: many
j_gene: TRBJ1-2
CDR3aa: CASSHGRDRGRLGYGYTF
CDR3nt: TGTGCCAGCAGCCATGGCCGGGACAGGGGGCGCCTGGGCTATGGCTACACCTTC

d_gene: NA
v_gene: TRBV11-2
abundance: many
j_gene: TRBJ1-3
CDR3aa: CASSLSVITPGTGNTIYF
CDR3nt: TGTGCCAGCAGCTTATCGGTAATCACCCCAGGGACCGGAAACACCATATATTTT

d_gene: TRBD1
v_gene: TRBV19
abundance: few
j_gene: TRBJ2-7
CDR3aa: CASSIATGGYEQYF
CDR3nt: TGTGCCAGTAGTATCGCGACAGGGGGCTACGAGCAGTACTTC

d_gene: NA
v_gene: TRBV11-2
abundance: once
j_gene: TRBJ1-2
CDR3aa: CASSARQQNYGYTF
CDR3nt: TGTGCCAGCAGTGCGAGACAGCAAAACTATGGCTACACCTTC

d_gene: TRBD1
v_gene: TRBV30
abundance: NA
j_gene: TRBJ2-6
CDR3aa: CAWGQGAGANVLTF
CDR3nt: TGTGCCTGGGGGCAGGGGGCTGGGGCCAACGTCCTGACTTTC

d_gene: NA
v_gene: TRBV28
abundance: NA
j_gene: TRBJ1-5
CDR3aa: CASSINEGGNQPQHF
CDR3nt: TGTGCCAGCAGCATCAATGAGGGGGGCAATCAGCCCCAGCATTTT

d_gene: NA
v_gene: TRBV28
abundance: many
j_gene: TRBJ2-5
CDR3aa: CASSLSGSWVRGVTQYF
CDR3nt: TGTGCCAGCAGTTTATCGGGGAGTTGGGTCAGAGGAGTGACCCAGTACTTC

d_gene: TRBD1
v_gene: TRBV6-2/TRBV6-3
abundance: NA
j_gene: TRBJ1-2
CDR3aa: CASSYRPGTGDLYGYTF
CDR3nt: TGTGCCAGCAGTTACCGACCCGGGACAGGCGATCTCTATGGCTACACCTTC